This T cell receptor (beta chain) was captured in a study of vaccination and CD4 T cells after COVID-19. Background on the study: Cells were stimulated with overlapping spike peptide pools from SARS-CoV-2, HCoV-NL63, HCoV-OC43 and HCoV-229E. Either a CEFX pool, an HIV-1 Nef pool, or no peptide was added to control cultures.

The CDR3 is made up of 15 amino acids. V lost 6 bases to trimming and J lost 6 bases, with 18 bases between them. To note about this clonotype: Its antigen is not known.

Described treatment: roughly 11-day PBMC culture with coronavirus spike peptide pools or control peptides (ViraFEST assay). Half-medium changes with fresh IL-2 medium occurred on days 3 and 7. Once cultured about 11 days, CD4+ T cells underwent isolation by negative selection. With the Oncomine TCR Beta short-read assay, DNA from cultured CD4+ T cells was sequenced. TCRdb reanalysed the PCR reads using MiXCR and keeps one entry per CDR3 protein. The repertoire includes 14,000 to 15,000 distinct CDR3 sequences, around 70% of them detected once, and about a tenth sits in the top ten. The clonotype was recovered from a human donor who had recovered from COVID-19. What was sequenced was CD4+ T cells from blood, cultured in vitro. This sequence joins TRBV12-3 or TRBV12-4 and TRBJ1-5, with D perhaps TRBD1 (6 bases). CDR3 nucleotides: TGTGCCAGCAGCTCCCGGGGGGCAGCTCTTCAGCCCCAGCATTTT. Its protein product is CASSSRGAALQPQHF.